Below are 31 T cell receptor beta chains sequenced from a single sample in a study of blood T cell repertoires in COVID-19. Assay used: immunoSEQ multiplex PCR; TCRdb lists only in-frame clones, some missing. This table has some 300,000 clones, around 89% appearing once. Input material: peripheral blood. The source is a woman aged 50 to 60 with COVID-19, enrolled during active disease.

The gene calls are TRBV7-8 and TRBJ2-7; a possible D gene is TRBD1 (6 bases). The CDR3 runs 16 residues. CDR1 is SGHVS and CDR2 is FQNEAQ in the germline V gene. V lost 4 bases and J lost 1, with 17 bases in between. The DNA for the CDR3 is TGTGCCAGCAGCTCCCCGAGGAACAGGGCGTCCTACGAGCAGTACTTC. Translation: CASSSPRNRASYEQYF.

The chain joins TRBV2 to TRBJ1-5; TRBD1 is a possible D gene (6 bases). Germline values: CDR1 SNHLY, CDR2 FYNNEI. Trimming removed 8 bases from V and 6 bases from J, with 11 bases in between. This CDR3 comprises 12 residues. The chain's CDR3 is CASRMGAQPQHF. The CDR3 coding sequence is TGTGCCAGCCGCATGGGGGCTCAGCCCCAGCATTTT.

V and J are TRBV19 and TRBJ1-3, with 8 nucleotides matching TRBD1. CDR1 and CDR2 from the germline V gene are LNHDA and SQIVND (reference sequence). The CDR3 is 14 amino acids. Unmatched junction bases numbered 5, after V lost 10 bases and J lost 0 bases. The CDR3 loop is CATAGGPSGNTIYF. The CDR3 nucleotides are TGTGCCACTGCAGGGGGCCCCTCTGGAAACACCATATATTTT.

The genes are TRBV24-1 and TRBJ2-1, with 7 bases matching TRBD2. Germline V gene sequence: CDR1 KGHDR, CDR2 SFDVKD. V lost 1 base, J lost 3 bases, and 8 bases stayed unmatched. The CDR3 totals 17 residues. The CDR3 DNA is TGTGCCACCAGTGATTTCCCGACTAGCAGCCTCTACAATGAGCAGTTCTTC. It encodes CATSDFPTSSLYNEQFF.

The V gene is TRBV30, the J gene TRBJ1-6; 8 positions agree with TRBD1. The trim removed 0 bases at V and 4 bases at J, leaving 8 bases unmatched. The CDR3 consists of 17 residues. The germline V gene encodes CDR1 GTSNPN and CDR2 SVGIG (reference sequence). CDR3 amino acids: CAWSVADREGYNSPLHF. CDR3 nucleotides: TGTGCCTGGAGTGTCGCGGACAGGGAAGGATATAATTCACCCCTCCACTTT.

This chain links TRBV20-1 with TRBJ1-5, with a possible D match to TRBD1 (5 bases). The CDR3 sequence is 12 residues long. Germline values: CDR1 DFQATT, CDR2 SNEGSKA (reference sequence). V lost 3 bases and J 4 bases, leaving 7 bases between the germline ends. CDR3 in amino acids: CSASRGNQPQHF. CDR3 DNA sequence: TGCAGTGCTAGTAGGGGAAATCAGCCCCAGCATTTT.

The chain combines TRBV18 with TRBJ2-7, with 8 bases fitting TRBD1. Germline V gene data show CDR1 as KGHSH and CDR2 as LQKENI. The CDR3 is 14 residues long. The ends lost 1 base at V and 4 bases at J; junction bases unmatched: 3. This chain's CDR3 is CASSPHQGAYEQYF. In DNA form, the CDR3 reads TGTGCCAGCTCACCACACCAGGGGGCTTACGAGCAGTACTTC.

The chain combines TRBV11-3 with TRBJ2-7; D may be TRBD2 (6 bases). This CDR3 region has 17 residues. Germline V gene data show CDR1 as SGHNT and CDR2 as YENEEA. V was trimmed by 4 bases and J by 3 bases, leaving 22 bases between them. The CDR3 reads CASSSRGTAGTFYEQYF. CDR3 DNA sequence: TGTGCCAGCAGCTCCCGGGGCACGGCAGGGACTTTCTACGAGCAGTACTTC.

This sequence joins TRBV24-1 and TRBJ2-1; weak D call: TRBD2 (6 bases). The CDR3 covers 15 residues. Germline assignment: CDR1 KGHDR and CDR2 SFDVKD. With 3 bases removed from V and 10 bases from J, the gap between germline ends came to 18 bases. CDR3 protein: CATSDPGTSTFEQFF. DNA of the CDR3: TGTGCCACCAGTGATCCCGGGACTTCTACCTTCGAGCAGTTCTTC.

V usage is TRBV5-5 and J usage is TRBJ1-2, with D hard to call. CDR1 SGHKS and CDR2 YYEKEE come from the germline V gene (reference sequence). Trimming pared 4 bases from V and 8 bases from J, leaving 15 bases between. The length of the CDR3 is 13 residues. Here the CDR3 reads CASSETYGAGYTF. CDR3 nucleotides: TGTGCCAGCAGCGAAACTTACGGAGCCGGCTACACCTTC.

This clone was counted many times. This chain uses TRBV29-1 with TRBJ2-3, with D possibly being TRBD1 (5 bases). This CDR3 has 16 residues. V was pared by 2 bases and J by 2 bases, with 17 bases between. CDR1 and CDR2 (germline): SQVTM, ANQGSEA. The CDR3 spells CSVEFWEGVATDTQYF. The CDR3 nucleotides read TGCAGCGTTGAATTTTGGGAAGGGGTCGCCACAGATACGCAGTATTTT.

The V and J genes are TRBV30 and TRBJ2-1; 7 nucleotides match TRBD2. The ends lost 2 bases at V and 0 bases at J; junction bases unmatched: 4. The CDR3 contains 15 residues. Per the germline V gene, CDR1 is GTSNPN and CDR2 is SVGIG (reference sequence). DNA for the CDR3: TGTGCCTGGAGTTGGGAGGGGACCTCCTACAATGAGCAGTTCTTC. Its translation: CAWSWEGTSYNEQFF.

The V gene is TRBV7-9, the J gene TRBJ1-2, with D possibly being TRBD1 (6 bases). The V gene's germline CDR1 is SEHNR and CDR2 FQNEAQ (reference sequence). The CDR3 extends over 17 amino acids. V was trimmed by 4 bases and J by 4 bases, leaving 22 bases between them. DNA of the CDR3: TGTGCCAGCAGCTCTGGGACATATTCCAGTCCTCGCTATGGCTACACCTTC. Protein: CASSSGTYSSPRYGYTF.

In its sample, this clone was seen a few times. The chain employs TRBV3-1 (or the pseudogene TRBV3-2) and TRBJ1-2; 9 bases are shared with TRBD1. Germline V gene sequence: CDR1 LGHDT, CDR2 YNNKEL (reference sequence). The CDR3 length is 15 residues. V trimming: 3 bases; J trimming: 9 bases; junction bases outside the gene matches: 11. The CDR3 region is CASSHGDRAPDSYTF. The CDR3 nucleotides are TGTGCCAGCAGCCACGGGGACAGGGCGCCCGATAGCTACACCTTC.

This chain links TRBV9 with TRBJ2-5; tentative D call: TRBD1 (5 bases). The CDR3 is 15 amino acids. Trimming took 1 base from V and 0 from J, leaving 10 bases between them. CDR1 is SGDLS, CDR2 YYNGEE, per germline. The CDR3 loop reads CASSVRGVYQETQYF. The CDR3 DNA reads TGTGCCAGCAGCGTAAGGGGCGTGTACCAAGAGACCCAGTACTTC.

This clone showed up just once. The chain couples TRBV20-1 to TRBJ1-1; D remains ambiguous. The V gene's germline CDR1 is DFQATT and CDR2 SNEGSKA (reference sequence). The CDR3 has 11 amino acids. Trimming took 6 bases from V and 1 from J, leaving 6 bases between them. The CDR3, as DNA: TGCAGTGCCCCCCGGAACACTGAAGCTTTCTTT. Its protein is CSAPRNTEAFF.

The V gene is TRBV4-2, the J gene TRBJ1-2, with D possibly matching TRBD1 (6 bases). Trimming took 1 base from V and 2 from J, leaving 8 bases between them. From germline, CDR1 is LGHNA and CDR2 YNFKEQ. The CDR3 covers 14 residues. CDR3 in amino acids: CASSQATGNYGYTF. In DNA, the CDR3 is TGTGCCAGCAGCCAAGCCACAGGGAACTATGGCTACACCTTC.

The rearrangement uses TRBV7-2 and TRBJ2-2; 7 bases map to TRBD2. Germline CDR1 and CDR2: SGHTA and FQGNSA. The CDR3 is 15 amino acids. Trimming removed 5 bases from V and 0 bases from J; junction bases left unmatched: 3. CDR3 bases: TGTGCCAGCAGCCCAACTAGCGCGAACACCGGGGAGCTGTTTTTT. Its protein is CASSPTSANTGELFF.

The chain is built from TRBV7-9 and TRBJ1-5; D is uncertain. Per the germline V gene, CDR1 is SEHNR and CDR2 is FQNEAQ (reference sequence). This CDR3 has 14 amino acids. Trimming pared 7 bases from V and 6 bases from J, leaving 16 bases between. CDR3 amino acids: CASTHPRVAQPQHF. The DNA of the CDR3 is TGTGCCAGCACCCACCCGAGGGTGGCTCAGCCCCAGCATTTT.

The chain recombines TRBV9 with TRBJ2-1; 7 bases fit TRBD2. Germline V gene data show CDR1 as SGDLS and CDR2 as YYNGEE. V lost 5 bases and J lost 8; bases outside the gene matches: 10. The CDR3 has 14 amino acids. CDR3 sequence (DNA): TGTGCCAGCAGGGCAGGCGGGAGTACCCATGAGCAGTTCTTC. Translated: CASRAGGSTHEQFF.

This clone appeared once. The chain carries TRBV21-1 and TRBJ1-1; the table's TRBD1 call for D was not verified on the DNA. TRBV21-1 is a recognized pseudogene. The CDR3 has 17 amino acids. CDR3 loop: CASSNRGLQGMNTEAFF. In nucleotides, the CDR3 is TGTGCCAGCAGCAACAGGGGTTTACAGGGAATGAACACTGAAGCTTTCTTT.

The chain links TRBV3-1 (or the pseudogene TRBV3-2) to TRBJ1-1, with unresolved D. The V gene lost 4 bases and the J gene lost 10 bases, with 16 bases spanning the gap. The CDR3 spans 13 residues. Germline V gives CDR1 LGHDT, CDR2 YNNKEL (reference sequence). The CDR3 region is CASSPDRGLGAFF. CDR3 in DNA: TGTGCCAGCAGCCCCGACCGGGGATTGGGAGCTTTCTTT.

The CDR3 nucleotides read TGCGCCAGCAGCCAAGTAGCCGGGACTAGCGGGAGTGTAAATGAGCAGTTCTTC. Translation: CASSQVAGTSGSVNEQFF. V is TRBV4-1 and J is TRBJ2-1; 14 bases line up with TRBD2. Germline lookup yields CDR1 MGHRA and CDR2 YSYEKL. Trimming at V came to 1 base and at J to 7 bases, leaving 9 bases not matched to a gene. The length of the CDR3 is 18 residues.

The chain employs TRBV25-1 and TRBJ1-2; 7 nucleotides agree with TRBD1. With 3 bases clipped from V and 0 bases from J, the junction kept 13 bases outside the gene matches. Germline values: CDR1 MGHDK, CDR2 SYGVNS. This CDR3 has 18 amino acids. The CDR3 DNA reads TGTGCCAGCAGTGAGTGGGGTCCGACAGGGCAGACTAACTATGGCTACACCTTC. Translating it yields CASSEWGPTGQTNYGYTF.

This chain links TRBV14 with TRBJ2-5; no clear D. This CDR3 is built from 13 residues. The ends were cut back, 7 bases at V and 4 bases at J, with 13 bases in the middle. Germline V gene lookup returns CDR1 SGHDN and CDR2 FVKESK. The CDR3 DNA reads TGTGCCAGCACAGTCACCCCCACAGAGACCCAGTACTTC. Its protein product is CASTVTPTETQYF.

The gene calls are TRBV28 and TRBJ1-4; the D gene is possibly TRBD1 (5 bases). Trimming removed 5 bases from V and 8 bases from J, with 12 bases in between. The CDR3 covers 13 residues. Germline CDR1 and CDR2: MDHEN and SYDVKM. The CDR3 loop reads CASSNLPGEKLFF. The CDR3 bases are TGTGCCAGCAGTAACCTACCAGGGGAAAAACTGTTTTTT. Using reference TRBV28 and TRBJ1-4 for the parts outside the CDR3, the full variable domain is DVKVTQSSRYLVKRTGEKVFLECVQDMDHENMFWYRQDPGLGLRLIYFSYDVKMKEKGDIPEGYSVSREKKERFSLILESASTNQTSMYLCASSNLPGEKLFFGSGTQLSVL.

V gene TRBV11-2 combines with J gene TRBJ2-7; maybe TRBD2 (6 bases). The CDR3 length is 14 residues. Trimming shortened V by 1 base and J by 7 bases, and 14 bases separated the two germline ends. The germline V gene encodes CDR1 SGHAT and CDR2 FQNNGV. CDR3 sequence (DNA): TGTGCCAGCAGCTTAGCCCTAAAGGCGGGGGAGCAGTACTTC. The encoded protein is CASSLALKAGEQYF.

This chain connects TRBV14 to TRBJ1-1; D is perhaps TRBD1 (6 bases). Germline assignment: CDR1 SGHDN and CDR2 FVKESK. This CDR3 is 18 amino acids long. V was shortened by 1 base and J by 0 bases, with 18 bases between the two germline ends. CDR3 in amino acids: CASSQVFRTGSLNTEAFF. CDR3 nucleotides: TGTGCCAGCAGCCAAGTTTTTCGTACAGGGTCTTTGAACACTGAAGCTTTCTTT.

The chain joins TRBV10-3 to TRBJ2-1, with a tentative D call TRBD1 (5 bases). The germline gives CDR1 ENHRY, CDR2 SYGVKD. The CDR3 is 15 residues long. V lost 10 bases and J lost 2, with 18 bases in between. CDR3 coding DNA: TGTGCCACCTCCTCCTCGACAGAAACCTACAATGAGCAGTTCTTC. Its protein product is CATSSSTETYNEQFF.

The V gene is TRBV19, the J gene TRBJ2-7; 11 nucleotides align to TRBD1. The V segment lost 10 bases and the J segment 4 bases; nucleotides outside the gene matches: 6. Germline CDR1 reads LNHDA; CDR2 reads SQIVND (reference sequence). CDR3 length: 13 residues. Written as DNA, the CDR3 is TGTGCCACCGCCCGGGACAGGGGGTACGAGCAGTACTTC. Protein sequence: CATARDRGYEQYF.

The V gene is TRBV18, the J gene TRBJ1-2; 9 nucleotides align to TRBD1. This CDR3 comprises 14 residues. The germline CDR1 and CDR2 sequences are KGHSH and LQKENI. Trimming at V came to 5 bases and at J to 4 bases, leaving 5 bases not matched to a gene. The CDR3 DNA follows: TGTGCCAGCTCATGGGACAGGGCAGGCTATGGCTACACCTTC. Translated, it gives CASSWDRAGYGYTF.